This TCR beta chain came from a study of cytomegalovirus exposure and HLA in healthy donors. The count of this clone is one. Its cognate antigen is unknown. Findings of the study overall: TCR association rates varied by HLA locus in a later analysis, with DRB1 highest and HLA-C lowest.

Nominally healthy donors provided the samples, though records likely missed some immune exposures. V dropped 3 bases and J dropped 7 bases, with 16 bases sitting between them. The CDR3 has 15 residues. Germline assignment: CDR1 MNHNS and CDR2 SASEGT. The PCR used 60 Vbeta and 13 Jbeta primers. Libraries were prepared by immunoSEQ multiplex PCR; TCRdb keeps only in-frame clonotypes and omits some of them. This table holds under 110,000 clones, 60% to 80% found once. The chain has TRBV6-1 and TRBJ1-3; D is ambiguous. This receptor was taken from a man aged 40-49 years in good health and CMV-seronegative. The sequencing input was PBMCs. DNA of the CDR3: TGTGCCAGCAGTGATCGGCGGGGTGCGACCAACACCATATATTTT. Translating it yields CASSDRRGATNTIYF.